The clone carrying this T cell receptor beta chain turned up a few times. The sample comes from a study of control samples from healthy donors and cancer patients. The germline CDR1 and CDR2 sequences are DFQATT and SNEGSKA (reference sequence). The V gene lost 0 bases and the J gene lost 6 bases, with 6 bases spanning the gap. This CDR3 has 11 amino acids. Produced via immunoSEQ multiplex PCR; TCRdb's table is partial and in-frame only. The profile shows about 120,000 clones, more than 70% of them singletons. The TCR sequence derives from a man aged 35 to 55 in good health. The sample was blood. The chain has TRBV20-1 and TRBJ2-7, with D hard to call. CDR3 protein: CSAREAGEQYF. The CDR3 DNA follows: TGCAGTGCTAGAGAGGCTGGCGAGCAGTACTTC.